What follows are 5 T cell receptor beta chains derived from one specimen sequenced in a study of T cell responses to AZD1222 COVID-19 vaccine. TCRdb's table, derived via immunoSEQ multiplex PCR, lists solely in-frame clones and lacks some. The repertoire holds over 100,000 clones, with over 75% as singletons. Material: peripheral blood, obtained on day 0 of AZD1222 vaccination. These receptors all stem from an adult in good health.

V and J are TRBV11-1 and TRBJ2-7; 8 bases match TRBD1. CDR3 length: 16 residues. CDR1 is SGHAT, CDR2 FQDESV, per germline (reference sequence). Trimming at V came to 3 bases and at J to 7 bases, leaving 14 bases not matched to a gene. As DNA, the CDR3 is TGTGCCAGCAGCTTGGTCGGGACAGGCTCAAGGGGGGAGCAGTACTTC. Its translation: CASSLVGTGSRGEQYF.

This clone was counted only a few times. The V call is TRBV24-1, the J call TRBJ1-1, with 7 positions matching TRBD1. V lost 9 bases and J lost 3; bases outside the gene matches: 6. The length of the CDR3 is 13 residues. CDR1 is KGHDR and CDR2 is SFDVKD in the germline V gene. The CDR3: CATFHRGDTEAFF. The CDR3 nucleotides read TGTGCCACCTTCCACAGGGGTGACACTGAAGCTTTCTTT.

Only a few counts were recorded for this clone. The rearrangement joins TRBV30 to TRBJ1-6, with D possibly TRBD1 on 6 matching bases. The CDR3 spans 14 residues. Trimming cost V 0 bases and J 9 bases, with 12 bases left between them. Germline assignment: CDR1 GTSNPN and CDR2 SVGIG (reference sequence). The chain's CDR3 is CAWSVPGGGSPLHF. Written as DNA, the CDR3 is TGTGCCTGGAGTGTACCGGGAGGGGGTTCACCCCTCCACTTT. Together with reference TRBV30 and TRBJ1-6, the CDR3 gives the full variable domain: SQTIHQWPATLVQPVGSPLSLECTVEGTSNPNLYWYRQAAGRGLQLLFYSVGIGQISSEVPQNLSASRPQDRQFILSSKKLLLSDSGFYLCAWSVPGGGSPLHFGNGTRLTVT.

This chain connects TRBV18 to TRBJ1-1, with 10 bases matching TRBD1. This CDR3 region has 16 residues. Losses at the gene ends were 3 bases for V and 5 bases for J; bases not matched to a gene: 9. The V gene's germline CDR1 is KGHSH and CDR2 LQKENI. The CDR3 DNA is TGTGCCAGCTCACCCCAACGACAGGGGGCTGGTACTGAAGCTTTCTTT. Amino acid sequence: CASSPQRQGAGTEAFF.

The V and J genes are TRBV19 and TRBJ1-6; a possible D gene is TRBD1 (5 bases). The CDR3 is 14 residues long. Looked up from germline, CDR1 is LNHDA and CDR2 is SQIVND (reference sequence). Deletions cut 8 bases from V and 9 bases from J, with 17 bases between. The CDR3 DNA is TGTGCCAGTCGCACCGGACAAATGGGTTCACCCCTCCACTTT. Protein sequence: CASRTGQMGSPLHF.